The next 5 T cell receptor beta chains were all read from a single sample in a study of T cells in Graves' hyperthyroidism and ophthalmopathy. TCR beta CDR3 sequences were amplified from RNA transcripts. In the first-round RT-PCR of the TCR CDR3, the HTBI primer set was used. TCRdb processed the multiplex PCR reads anew with MiXCR; each CDR3 protein has one entry. The repertoire holds roughly 380,000 distinct CDR3 sequences, with approximately 14% as singletons. The sequenced material came from blood. Receptor source: a woman aged 55-69 years with Graves' hyperthyroidism.

At least ten counts were recorded for this clonotype. This chain links TRBV5-8 with TRBJ2-3; tentatively, D is TRBD2 (5 bases). Germline V gene lookup returns CDR1 SGHTS and CDR2 YDEGEE. CDR3 length equals 16 residues. V was clipped by 0 bases and J by 4 bases, with 15 bases between them. The CDR3: CASSLGASPRADTQYF. The DNA of the CDR3 is TGTGCCAGCAGCTTGGGTGCTAGCCCCCGGGCAGATACGCAGTATTTT.

Many counts were recorded for this clonotype. The rearrangement links TRBV28 to TRBJ2-1; 11 positions match TRBD2. The CDR3 totals 15 residues. The germline CDR1 and CDR2 sequences are MDHEN and SYDVKM. V lost 7 bases, J lost 5 bases, and 7 bases stayed unmatched. CDR3 sequence reads: CASNRGTSGHNEQFF. The CDR3 DNA follows: TGTGCCAGCAATAGGGGGACTAGCGGTCACAATGAGCAGTTCTTC.

In its sample, this clonotype was seen a few times. The missing conserved phenylalanine or tryptophan at the end of this CDR3 makes a read error likely. The genes are TRBV6-6 and TRBJ2-6; D is undetermined. Per germline, CDR1 MNHNY and CDR2 SVGAGI (reference sequence). The V and J ends lost 2 bases and 0 bases respectively, with 8 bases between them. The CDR3 covers 16 residues. The CDR3 is CASSYALSSGANVLTS. As DNA, the CDR3 is TGTGCCAGCAGTTACGCACTGAGCTCTGGGGCCAACGTCCTGACTTCC.

This clonotype came up many times. CDR3: CASSVGLPYGYTF. CDR3 in DNA: TGTGCCAGCAGCGTCGGGCTCCCCTATGGCTACACCTTC. The V and J genes are TRBV12-3 or TRBV12-4 and TRBJ1-2; D is unresolved. Trimming took off 6 bases at V and 4 bases at J, with 12 bases between the two ends. This CDR3 comprises 13 residues.

Only a few counts were recorded for this clonotype. The chain uses TRBV10-3 and TRBJ2-7; 8 bases agree with TRBD2. Trimming cost V 3 bases and J 2 bases; bases outside gene matches: 6. Per germline, CDR1 ENHRY and CDR2 SYGVKD. CDR3 length: 15 amino acids. The CDR3, as DNA: TGTGCCATCAGTGACGGGACTAGTTTTCCCTACGAGCAGTACTTC. Encoded protein: CAISDGTSFPYEQYF.